The source of this TCR beta chain is a study of OX40 agonist ivuxolimab in advanced cancers. For the study at large: Patients received ivuxolimab, an agonistic anti-OX40 (CD134) antibody. At 0.01 to 10 mg/kg, ivuxolimab was administered intravenously to patients every 2 weeks. Findings of the study overall: Individuals who were partial responders at 0.1-3.0 mg/kg had clonal expansion that ranked among the lowest. Both blood CD4+ and CD8+ T cells showed clonal growth by week 6 at 0.1 to 3.0 mg/kg.

The V end was cut by 1 base, the J end by 5 bases, with 16 bases between. The CDR3 extends over 15 amino acids. Per the germline V gene, CDR1 is SGHDT and CDR2 is YYEEEE. The table came from immunoSEQ multiplex PCR; TCRdb's copy has only in-frame clones and leaves some out. The sample includes about 18,000 clones, roughly two thirds of them seen just once. Turning to this clone: What it binds is not known.

The origin of this receptor is an adult with an advanced solid tumor such as melanoma, head and neck, liver or kidney cancer. The chain has TRBV5-6 and TRBJ2-7, with D perhaps matching TRBD1 (6 bases). The input for sequencing was CD4+ or CD8+ T cells sorted from blood, taken in a trial of the OX40 agonist ivuxolimab. As DNA, the CDR3 is TGTGCCAGCAGCTTGTTCAGGGGCGGTTTACACGAGCAGTACTTC. Translated, it gives CASSLFRGGLHEQYF.